This T cell receptor beta chain stems from a study of T cell responses to AZD1222 COVID-19 vaccine. Study-level background: Doses given second, at about 4 or about 12 weeks, were pooled. Overall study results and limits: Possibly, clonal diversity was underestimated; donors were largely white British and included more females. CD4 TCRs covered the whole spike, strongest at regions 160-218 and 743-854. Repertoires in all cases were sampled only once the peak T cell response had passed.

The germline V gene encodes CDR1 KGHSY and CDR2 FQNENV. Trimming took off 3 bases at V and 7 bases at J, with 19 bases between the two ends. The CDR3 totals 16 residues. About this clone: Its antigen is not known.

Generated by immunoSEQ multiplex PCR, the TCRdb table keeps only in-frame clones and is missing some. The sample lists around 100,000 clones, nearly 90% occurring once. This sample comprised peripheral blood, obtained on day 0 of AZD1222 vaccination. The sequence derives from an adult in good health. The chain combines TRBV16 with TRBJ1-5; the D is unclear. The CDR3 DNA follows: TGTGCCAGCAGCCAGGGAGGGTCAGGCGGAGGGCAGCCCCAGCATTTT. It encodes CASSQGGSGGGQPQHF.